The clone carrying this T cell receptor beta chain was seen just once. This CDR3 is also generated by other DNA sequences in the sample. Individuals drawn from 20 to 30 US areas were about 18 to 90 years old. This sample was included in a study of blood T cell repertoires in COVID-19. Study at large: The United States, Italy and Spain provided the acute and convalescent COVID-19 samples. From T cells, B-cell-depleted T cells, or PBMCs came the material, which was cDNA or gDNA.

Germline CDR1 and CDR2: MNHEY and SVGAGI. This CDR3 is 14 amino acids long. The V segment lost 6 bases and the J segment 2 bases; nucleotides outside the gene matches: 5. Data came from immunoSEQ multiplex PCR; TCRdb stores just in-frame clones and leaves some out. The sample has 250,000 to 350,000 clones; 80% to 95% are singletons. The sequence derives from a woman aged 25-40 years who had recovered from COVID-19. V gene TRBV6-5 combines with J gene TRBJ2-7; 9 bases are a match to TRBD1. Sequencing used PBMCs or T cells enriched from blood (not recorded which). DNA for the CDR3: TGTGCCAGCAGCTCGGGACAGGGCACCTACGAGCAGTACTTC. Its protein is CASSSGQGTYEQYF.